What follows describes a single TCR beta chain. Its antigen remains undetermined. No base-level quality is on record; no much larger clone is a single base apart. This record comes from a study of naive and memory T cell subsets (dated by TCRdb to between 2016 and 2019). Study-wide context: The figure summarizing the skin biopsy and whole blood samples listed approximately 10 blood donors, 7 tuberculin skin test biopsies and 3 saline control biopsies. PCR2 was typically a SYBR Green qPCR stopped at a set threshold; low-input samples could instead use end-point PCR (roughly 6 cycles). Results the study describes overall, beyond this receptor: The RNA-based method was acknowledged as potentially sensitive to TCR transcript changes with T cell activation and differentiation.

There are 12 amino acids in the CDR3, from cysteine to phenylalanine inclusive. The only DNA kept is the CDR3, 36 bases in frame from the first base. From V the trimming removes 8 bases and from J it removes 9 bases, while the gene matches leave 7 bases of the junction unaccounted for. The germline V gene specifies MNHEY as CDR1 and SVGEGT as CDR2. The protocol used for the library was 5' RACE. The ligated cDNA was amplified by four rounds of PCR, in which nested alpha and beta constant region primers were used together with the SP2 primer. For the blood and skin samples, reverse transcription of TCR RNA was done with SuperScript IV along with alpha and beta constant region primers. An oligonucleotide carrying the Illumina SP2 primer and a UMI was ligated to the 3' end of the cDNA by means of T4 RNA ligase 1. The 12-nucleotide UMI consisted of two random hexamers with an eight-base spacer between the hexamers to prevent hairpin formation. From the second PCR onward, TCR alpha and beta chain libraries were processed separately and dual indexed for multiplexing. After pooling, the indexed libraries were analyzed by capillary electrophoresis and sequenced on either an Illumina MiSeq or NextSeq. PhiX DNA at roughly 4.5-7.5% was added to the libraries to raise base diversity and improve cluster recognition. On the authors' methods: Demultiplexor extracted UMIs from read 2, combined them with read 1 TCR sequence, and split reads by sample indices. V and J genes and V-J junctions were identified by Decombinator, and each TCR was assigned a five-part identifier that included V and J deletions. Collapsinator relied on UMIs to correct both sequencing errors and PCR amplification heterogeneity, producing a UMI-based abundance for each TCR. Identifiers were converted to nucleotide sequence by CDR3Translator and translated to amino acids, and CDR3 regions were extracted on the basis of terminal motifs. After normalization to the amount of input RNA, the error-corrected alpha and beta TCR counts from blood and from skin were compared. TCRdb reanalyzed the raw reads on its own, using fastp at Q25 for trimming and MiXCR for clone calling, and kept in-frame beta chains. Entries that share a CDR3 protein sequence are merged under the most common genes and DNA. None of the V and J calls come from the authors' own analysis; TCRdb made them. The sample includes about 56,000 distinct CDR3 sequences, with 6.5% to 8.5% observed a single time. Jointly, the top ten make up roughly 9.8% of the sample.

The study reported a robust and sensitive protocol to amplify, sequence and analyze TCRs, based on 3' ligation of a UMI-containing oligonucleotide to TCR cDNA. For whole blood analysis, under 3 ml of peripheral blood was collected from healthy adult volunteers into Tempus tubes, and RNA was extracted following the manufacturer's instructions. Total RNA was used without cell sorting and was treated with RQ1 DNase before reverse transcription, with a target input of roughly 1 to 1000 ng. Libraries were prepared from skin biopsies and whole blood to test how robust the pipeline was in samples where T cells are a minority population.

The receptor chain draws on TRBV6-2 or TRBV6-3 and TRBJ2-4, and 7 junction bases match TRBD1. This sequence was found in a female donor in good health. CDR3 protein: CASGTDSTIQYF. The nucleotide sequence is TGTGCCAGCGGGACAGATTCAACCATTCAGTACTTC.